This T cell receptor (beta chain) was recorded in a study of T cells after yellow fever vaccination. Broader study findings: A faster peak, day 5 versus 15, was reached by the weaker secondary response.

This clonotype showed up just once. Its antigen is undetermined. This may arise from a read error, as a much more abundant clone is one base away. The V gene end was trimmed by 1 base and the J gene end by 0 bases; junction bases not matched to a gene: 1. The CDR3 is made up of 15 amino acids. Per germline, CDR1 SGHTA and CDR2 FQGNSA. UMIs were added to TCR cDNA along with a universal primer site when it was made by 5'RACE template switching. TCRdb reprocessed the 5' RACE reads via MiXCR and lists one record per CDR3 protein. Counted here are more than 350,000 distinct CDR3 sequences, around a tenth occurring once; the ten biggest clones make up around 20%.

The rearrangement links TRBV7-2 to TRBJ2-5, with 8 bases aligning to TRBD2. This receptor was taken from a man between 18 and 29 years old who received the YFV17D yellow fever vaccine. This specimen was PBMCs, taken on the day of the first yellow fever vaccination. The CDR3 nucleotides are TGTGCCAGCAGCTTAGGCGGGGGGTACCAAGAGACCCAGTACTTC. Translating gives CASSLGGGYQETQYF.